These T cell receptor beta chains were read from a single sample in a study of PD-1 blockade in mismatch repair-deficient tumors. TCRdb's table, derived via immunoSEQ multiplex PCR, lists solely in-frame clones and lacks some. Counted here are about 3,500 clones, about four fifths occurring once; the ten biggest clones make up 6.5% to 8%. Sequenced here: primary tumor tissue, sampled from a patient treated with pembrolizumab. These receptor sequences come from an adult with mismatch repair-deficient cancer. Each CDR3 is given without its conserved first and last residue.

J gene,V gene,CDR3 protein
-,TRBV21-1,ASSPPSYEQY
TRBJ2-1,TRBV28,ASNRGTGGWEQF
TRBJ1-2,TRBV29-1,SHDRGGYGYT
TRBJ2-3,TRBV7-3,ASSATSGRADTQY
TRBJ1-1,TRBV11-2,ASSIVAGDTEAF
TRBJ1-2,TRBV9,ASSVAEGTASGYT
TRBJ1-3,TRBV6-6,ASSQRQGNTIY
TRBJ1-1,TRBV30,AWTLRVGRNTKAF
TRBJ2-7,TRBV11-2,ASSLSSGWTSAYEQY
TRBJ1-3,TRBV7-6,ASSSGLPGNTIY
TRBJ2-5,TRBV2,ASSPDRGHETQY
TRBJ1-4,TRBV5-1,ASSPLGVTNEKLF
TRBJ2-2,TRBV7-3,ASSSGTVLDGELF
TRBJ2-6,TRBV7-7,ASSLGHMPQSRANVLT
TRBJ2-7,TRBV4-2,ASSQLGQGITYEQY
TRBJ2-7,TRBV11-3,ASSLSGGLYEQY
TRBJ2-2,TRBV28,ASSYSGFYTGELF
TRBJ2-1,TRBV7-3,ASSLAGGQNEQF
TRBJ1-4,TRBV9,ASSALTGDANEKLF
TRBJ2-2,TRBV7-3,ASATGRTGELF
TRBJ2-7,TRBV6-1,ASSEKVASGNYEQY
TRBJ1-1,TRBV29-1,SAAGTGGTEAF
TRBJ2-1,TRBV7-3,ASSSSGLAYNEQF
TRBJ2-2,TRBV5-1,ASSWGGPGTGELF
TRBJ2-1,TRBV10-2,ASRDSSYNEQF
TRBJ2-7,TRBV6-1,ASSGGQALEQY
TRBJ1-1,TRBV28,ASSFSAGAEAF